These T cell receptor beta chains were read from a single sample in a study of early T cells in non-severe SARS-CoV-2 infection. One entry per CDR3 protein results from TCRdb running MiXCR on the 5' RACE reads. Of approximately 70,000 distinct CDR3 sequences listed, more than 4% are singletons. The sequences come from whole blood, collected at baseline. The receptors originated from an adult who was a healthcare worker with PCR-confirmed SARS-CoV-2 infection or an uninfected control (not recorded which). Each CDR3 is given with its conserved first and last residue. A D gene is named only where the DNA matches it firmly. A clone size is listed for some rows: how often the clone was seen (once, few, many), or a class if it is expanded.

TRBJ2-7	TRBV28	many	TRBD1	CASRPPGTGRTYEQYF	TGTGCCAGCAGGCCTCCCGGGACAGGGCGAACCTACGAGCAGTACTTC
TRBJ2-7	TRBV20-1	many	TRBD2	CSARDGGSGSYEQYF	TGCAGTGCTAGAGATGGGGGGAGCGGGAGCTACGAGCAGTACTTC
TRBJ2-6	TRBV2	.	.	CASSEGGPGANVLTF	TGTGCCAGCAGTGAAGGGGGTCCTGGGGCCAACGTCCTGACTTTC
TRBJ2-1	TRBV29-1	many	TRBD2	CSVEGLAGVSSYNEQFF	TGCAGCGTTGAGGGACTAGCGGGAGTAAGCTCCTACAATGAGCAGTTCTTC
TRBJ2-2	TRBV29-1	many	.	CSVIIRRNTGELFF	TGCAGCGTCATCATCCGGAGGAACACCGGGGAGCTGTTTTTT
TRBJ2-1	TRBV27	few	.	CASSLWDKYNEQFF	TGTGCCAGCAGTTTATGGGACAAATACAATGAGCAGTTCTTC
TRBJ2-5	TRBV29-1	.	.	CSGDRGDGTQYF	TGCAGCGGCGACAGAGGGGACGGGACCCAGTACTTC
TRBJ2-1	TRBV19	few	.	CASSVGRSLNEQFF	TGTGCCAGTTCCGTAGGGAGATCACTTAATGAGCAGTTCTTC
TRBJ1-6	TRBV20-1	few	TRBD1	CSGRKGAYNSPLHF	TGCAGTGGTAGGAAGGGGGCTTATAATTCACCCCTCCACTTT
TRBJ2-1	TRBV20-1	many	TRBD2	CSARTSGRWDNEQFF	TGCAGTGCTAGAACTAGCGGGAGATGGGACAATGAGCAGTTCTTC
TRBJ1-2	TRBV5-4	many	.	CASSWTDVPYGYTF	TGTGCCAGCAGCTGGACAGATGTCCCCTATGGCTACACCTTC
TRBJ2-1	TRBV7-8	.	TRBD2	CASSIAPRTSGRISYNEQFF	TGTGCCAGCAGCATAGCCCCCCGGACTAGCGGGAGGATCTCCTACAATGAGCAGTTCTTC
TRBJ2-3	TRBV9	.	TRBD2	CASSVVPDLSGRADTQYF	TGTGCCAGCAGCGTAGTCCCAGATCTTAGCGGGAGGGCAGATACGCAGTATTTT
TRBJ2-6	TRBV12-3/TRBV12-4	.	.	CASSLAAGANVLTF	TGTGCCAGCAGTTTGGCCGCTGGGGCCAACGTCCTGACTTTC
TRBJ2-5	TRBV5-6	many	TRBD1	CASSPTGAETQYF	TGTGCCAGCAGCCCGACAGGGGCAGAGACCCAGTACTTC
TRBJ1-6	TRBV20-1	.	.	CSARGVGGISSYNSPLHF	TGCAGTGCTAGGGGTGTCGGGGGAATTAGCTCCTATAATTCACCCCTCCACTTT
TRBJ2-1	TRBV12-3/TRBV12-4	few	TRBD2	CASRTLAGSMRQFF	TGTGCCAGCAGGACGCTAGCGGGGTCAATGAGGCAGTTCTTC
TRBJ1-2	TRBV9	many	TRBD1	CASSAMTGAYGYTF	TGTGCCAGCAGCGCCATGACAGGGGCCTATGGCTACACCTTC
TRBJ2-7	TRBV7-9	.	.	CASTGESSYEQYF	TGTGCCAGCACCGGAGAAAGCTCCTACGAGCAGTACTTC
TRBJ2-7	TRBV20-1	many	TRBD2	CSAFLAPSSGSYEQYF	TGCAGTGCTTTCCTAGCGCCATCGAGCGGGAGCTACGAGCAGTACTTC
TRBJ2-1	TRBV30	many	.	CARSYSRSSYNEQFF	TGTGCCCGGAGTTACTCGCGGAGCTCCTACAATGAGCAGTTCTTC
TRBJ1-1	TRBV5-5	few	.	CASSLSAGRNTEAFF	TGTGCCAGCAGCTTATCGGCAGGGAGAAACACTGAAGCTTTCTTT
TRBJ2-6	TRBV9	many	.	CASKEGTDPGANVLTF	TGTGCCAGCAAGGAGGGTACCGATCCTGGGGCCAACGTCCTGACTTTC
TRBJ2-7	TRBV7-2	many	TRBD1	CASSRTGTGGYEQYF	TGTGCCAGCAGCCGTACCGGGACAGGGGGCTACGAGCAGTACTTC
TRBJ1-1	TRBV7-9	few	.	CASSGDGTEAFF	TGTGCCAGCTCAGGGGATGGCACTGAAGCTTTCTTT
TRBJ1-2	TRBV13	.	.	CASSSKGDRVRYGYTF	TGTGCCAGCAGCTCAAAGGGGGACCGAGTACGCTATGGCTACACCTTC
TRBJ2-7	TRBV30	.	TRBD2	CAWSVRSLAAGDEQYF	TGTGCCTGGAGTGTACGGTCGCTAGCGGCGGGGGATGAGCAGTACTTC
TRBJ2-1	TRBV9	.	TRBD2	CASSVVSGSGNEQFF	TGTGCCAGCAGCGTAGTTAGCGGGAGCGGGAATGAGCAGTTCTTC
TRBJ2-5	TRBV7-9	many	.	CASSLRRQETQYF	TGTGCCAGCAGCTTACGACGGCAAGAGACCCAGTACTTC
TRBJ2-5	TRBV5-1	many	.	CASSLDVRETQYF	TGCGCCAGCAGCTTGGACGTTCGTGAGACCCAGTACTTC
TRBJ2-2	TRBV20-1	many	TRBD1	CSVKGQGAEAGELFF	TGCAGTGTTAAGGGCCAGGGGGCTGAAGCCGGGGAGCTGTTTTTT
TRBJ2-1	TRBV12-3/TRBV12-4	.	.	CASSLNEGVAADEQFF	TGTGCCAGCAGTTTAAATGAGGGAGTAGCGGCCGATGAGCAGTTCTTC
TRBJ1-1	TRBV9	many	.	CASSVVSGSAEAFF	TGTGCCAGCAGCGTTGTTTCAGGGAGCGCTGAAGCTTTCTTT
TRBJ2-1	TRBV6-2/TRBV6-3	many	TRBD1	CASSLRGAQGAVF	TGTGCCAGCAGCCTCAGGGGGGCACAGGGGGCTGTCTTC
TRBJ2-7	TRBV10-2	many	TRBD2	CASGGGGSGPMGEQYF	TGCGCCAGTGGCGGAGGCGGGAGCGGGCCGATGGGGGAGCAGTACTTC
TRBJ2-1	TRBV7-9	many	.	CASSSLRTYNEQFF	TGTGCCAGCAGCTCCCTTCGTACCTACAATGAGCAGTTCTTC
TRBJ2-2	TRBV7-6	few	.	CASSLVGRSLYTGELFF	TGTGCCAGCAGTCTGGTGGGCAGGTCCCTTTACACCGGGGAGCTGTTTTTT